The clone carrying this T cell receptor beta chain was seen at least ten times. The antigen is undetermined. The data were taken from a study of CD8 T cells in ankylosing spondylitis. Findings and limits, study-wide: Made up of fewer than 10 highly homologous variants, a TCR beta motif appeared characteristic of ankylosing spondylitis blood. Disease-associated clonotypes exhibited CD8+ identity and were relatively infrequent in peripheral blood.

Each CDR3 protein gets one entry after TCRdb re-called the 5' RACE reads with MiXCR. The repertoire holds just under 550,000 distinct CDR3 sequences, over 9.5% seen once, with over 6.5% in the top ten. Trimming shortened V by 4 bases and J by 8 bases, and 16 bases separated the two germline ends. This CDR3 spans 14 amino acids. Germline V gene lookup returns CDR1 SGHRS and CDR2 YFSETQ. Sequenced input: blood, either unsorted or a sorted T cell fraction (not recorded which). The rearrangement uses TRBV5-1 and TRBJ2-1; the D gene is possibly TRBD1 (5 bases). The sequence was collected from a male donor with ankylosing spondylitis. The CDR3 coding sequence is TGCGCCAGCAGCATAGGCCCAGGGAACGATGAGCAGTTCTTC. Translating it yields CASSIGPGNDEQFF. The full variable domain, rest sourced from reference TRBV5-1 and TRBJ2-1, is KAGVTQTPRYLIKTRGQQVTLSCSPISGHRSVSWYQQTPGQGLQFLFEYFSETQRNKGNFPGRFSGRQFSNSRSEMNVSTLELGDSALYLCASSIGPGNDEQFFGPGTRLTVL.